This entry lists 20 T cell receptor beta chains sequenced from one sample in a study of T cell repertoires in cytomegalovirus infection (dated by TCRdb to the late 2010s). The sequencer was an Illumina HiSeq 1500. TCRdb applied fastp at Q25 and MiXCR to the public reads, then kept only in-frame beta chains. Rows with a matching CDR3 protein are joined into one entry that keeps the most common DNA and genes. The sample yields approximately 500,000 distinct CDR3 sequences; about 11% were counted once. Together, the top ten hold 9.5% to 13% of the sample. Sequenced material: PBMCs. The receptors here all came from a human donor in good health (CMV status not recorded). Some clones in this sample may be carry-over from other donors' samples.

The chain uses TRBV29-1 and TRBJ1-2, with 9 bases identical to TRBD1. The J segment lost 2 bases and the V segment lost 2 bases, leaving 12 bases of the junction unmatched. The CDR3 loop spans 17 amino acids. Germline lookup yields CDR1 SQVTM and CDR2 ANQGSEA. CDR3 DNA sequence: TGCAGCGTTGAACAAGCTACAGGGGGCCTTTTAAACTATGGCTACACCTTC. It codes for CSVEQATGGLLNYGYTF.

This clonotype has a count of ten or more. The genes are TRBV5-1 and TRBJ2-7; 8 bases line up with TRBD2. J was trimmed by 3 bases and V by 3 bases; bases with no gene match: 8. The CDR3 has 15 residues. The germline V gene has CDR1 SGHRS and CDR2 YFSETQ. The CDR3 region has the DNA TGCGCCAGCAGCTGGTCACTAGCGGAGAACTACGAGCAGTACTTC. Its translation: CASSWSLAENYEQYF.

This clonotype was counted at least ten times. The rearrangement uses TRBV7-8 and TRBJ1-5, with a weak D call TRBD1 (6 bases). Germline V lookup: CDR1 SGHVS, CDR2 FQNEAQ. Trimming cost V 5 bases and J 0 bases, with 23 bases left between them. This CDR3 region has 19 residues. CDR3 in amino acids: CASSHPLGVRGNSNQPQHF. CDR3 nucleotides: TGTGCCAGCAGCCATCCGTTGGGGGTAAGGGGGAATAGCAATCAGCCCCAGCATTTT.

This chain joins TRBV30 and TRBJ1-6; the D gene is possibly TRBD1 (5 bases). Germline V CDR1 and CDR2: GTSNPN, SVGIG (reference sequence). CDR3 length equals 10 residues. Trimming removed 3 bases from V and 11 bases from J, with 5 bases in between. CDR3 amino acids: CAWRGPPLHF. The CDR3 nucleotides are TGTGCCTGGAGGGGGCCACCCCTCCACTTT.

In its sample, this clonotype was seen many times. V usage is TRBV20-1 and J usage is TRBJ2-7; 9 positions agree with TRBD2. Germline V gene sequence: CDR1 DFQATT, CDR2 SNEGSKA (reference sequence). The CDR3 is 16 residues long. V trimming: 3 bases; J trimming: 6 bases; junction bases outside the gene matches: 15. In DNA form, the CDR3 reads TGCAGTGCTAGTGGGAATAGGCGGGAGGGCCACCCCGAGCAGTACTTC. Translation: CSASGNRREGHPEQYF.

This clonotype has at least ten counts. The rearrangement links TRBV5-1 to TRBJ2-1, with a possible D match to TRBD1 (5 bases). This CDR3 is 12 amino acids long. CDR1 is SGHRS and CDR2 is YFSETQ in the germline V gene. The V end was cut by 4 bases, the J end by 9 bases, with 11 bases between. The DNA for the CDR3 is TGCGCCAGCAGCGCCGACAGTGTTGAGCAGTTCTTC. It translates to CASSADSVEQFF.

V usage is TRBV15 and J usage is TRBJ1-2; tentatively, D is TRBD1 (5 bases). Germline assignment: CDR1 LNHNV and CDR2 YYDKDF (reference sequence). This CDR3 has 14 residues. Deletions cut 0 bases from V and 2 bases from J, with 7 bases between. CDR3 sequence: CATSRDRGNYGYTF. CDR3 DNA: TGTGCCACCAGCAGAGATCGGGGGAACTATGGCTACACCTTC. The variable domain in full, with the rest retrieved from reference TRBV15 and TRBJ1-2, is DAMVIQNPRYQVTQFGKPVTLSCSQTLNHNVMYWYQQKSSQAPKLLFHYYDKDFNNEADTPDNFQSRRPNTSFCFLDIRSPGLGDTAMYLCATSRDRGNYGYTFGSGTRLTVV.

This clonotype was counted many times. The rearrangement links TRBV6-6 to TRBJ2-7; no definite D call. This CDR3 comprises 15 residues. V gave up 2 bases and J gave up 0 bases, with 11 bases separating them. Germline V gene data show CDR1 as MNHNY and CDR2 as SVGAGI (reference sequence). The DNA of the CDR3 is TGTGCCAGCAGTTACGGGCTGCTGAGCTCCTACGAGCAGTACTTC. Residues: CASSYGLLSSYEQYF.

This clonotype turned up a few times. This chain connects TRBV28 to TRBJ2-3; D is undetermined. This CDR3 is built from 11 residues. Germline V CDR1 and CDR2: MDHEN, SYDVKM. Trimming pared 3 bases from V and 5 bases from J, leaving 3 bases between. The CDR3 spells CASSFVDTQYF. DNA for the CDR3: TGTGCCAGCAGTTTTGTAGATACGCAGTATTTT. The full variable domain, in which reference TRBV28 and TRBJ2-3 provide the parts outside the CDR3, is DVKVTQSSRYLVKRTGEKVFLECVQDMDHENMFWYRQDPGLGLRLIYFSYDVKMKEKGDIPEGYSVSREKKERFSLILESASTNQTSMYLCASSFVDTQYFGPGTRLTVL.

The chain couples TRBV23-1 to TRBJ1-1, with D tentatively TRBD1 (6 bases). TRBV23-1 is an ORF, with its function uncertain. The V end lost 2 bases, the J end lost 0 bases, and 16 bases lay between the germline ends. The CDR3 is 17 amino acids. CDR3 nucleotide sequence: TGCGCCAGCAGTCAAAACCGGGACACCGAATTGAACACTGAAGCTTTCTTT. This sequence encodes CASSQNRDTELNTEAFF.

A few counts support this clonotype. V usage is TRBV2 and J usage is TRBJ2-7; 11 bases map to TRBD1. Germline assignment: CDR1 SNHLY and CDR2 FYNNEI. The CDR3 runs 13 residues. The J segment lost 6 bases and the V segment lost 3 bases, leaving 1 base of the junction unmatched. The CDR3 coding sequence is TGTGCCAGCAGTGATGGGACAGGGGGCGAGCAGTACTTC. Protein product: CASSDGTGGEQYF.

This clonotype has at least ten counts. The chain uses TRBV7-9 and TRBJ2-2; 9 bases match TRBD1. Unmatched junction bases numbered 9, after V lost 4 bases and J lost 6 bases. The CDR3 spans 16 residues. CDR1 SEHNR and CDR2 FQNEAQ come from the germline V gene (reference sequence). CDR3 in amino acids: CASSYGQGRMAGELFF. DNA for the CDR3: TGTGCCAGCAGCTATGGACAGGGGAGAATGGCCGGGGAGCTGTTTTTT.

This CDR3 reads CASSWDPYNEQFF. As DNA, the CDR3 is TGCGCCAGCAGCTGGGACCCCTACAATGAGCAGTTCTTC. The rearrangement joins TRBV5-1 to TRBJ2-1; D possibly uses TRBD1 or TRBD2 (5 bases each). V lost 3 bases and J lost 2, with 6 bases in between. Germline V CDR1 and CDR2: SGHRS, YFSETQ. This CDR3 region has 13 residues.

This clonotype was picked up many times. This sequence joins TRBV6-6 and TRBJ1-2, with D perhaps TRBD1 (5 bases). V was clipped by 2 bases and J by 5 bases, with 15 bases between them. Looked up from germline, CDR1 is MNHNY and CDR2 is SVGAGI (reference sequence). The length of the CDR3 is 15 residues. CDR3 amino acids: CASSYPGQGKYGYTF. The CDR3 DNA reads as TGTGCCAGCAGTTACCCGGGTCAGGGAAAGTATGGCTACACCTTC.

At least ten counts were recorded for this clonotype. This chain connects TRBV28 to TRBJ2-4, with TRBD2 as a possible D gene (5 bases). The CDR3 is made up of 17 amino acids. The germline CDR1 and CDR2 sequences are MDHEN and SYDVKM. Trimming shortened V by 8 bases and J by 0 bases, and 20 bases separated the two germline ends. CDR3 loop: CASGTDYAVIAKNIQYF. The CDR3 DNA is TGTGCCAGCGGCACCGACTATGCTGTTATAGCCAAAAACATTCAGTACTTC.

CDR3 amino acids: CASSPSGFSSGSPLHF. The CDR3 region has the DNA TGTGCCAGCTCACCCTCAGGCTTCTCTTCGGGTTCACCCCTCCACTTT. The rearrangement links TRBV18 to TRBJ1-6; D is uncertain. Per germline, CDR1 KGHSH and CDR2 LQKENI. The CDR3 is 16 amino acids. V was clipped by 3 bases and J by 9 bases, with 18 bases between them.

At least ten counts were recorded for this clonotype. This chain connects TRBV5-6 to TRBJ1-1; D gene uncertain. From germline, CDR1 is SGHDT and CDR2 YYEEEE. CDR3 length: 16 residues. Trimming removed 0 bases from V and 0 bases from J, with 12 bases in between. The CDR3 is CASSLDPGIMNTEAFF. The CDR3 DNA reads TGTGCCAGCAGCTTGGACCCGGGGATCATGAACACTGAAGCTTTCTTT.

This clonotype came up many times. The CDR3 region has the DNA TGTGCCACCAGCAGACGATCGGGGAGGGACGGCTCCTACAATGAGCAGTTCTTC. Translation gives CATSRRSGRDGSYNEQFF. The chain links TRBV15 to TRBJ2-1, with TRBD2 matching 7 bases. Unmatched junction bases numbered 10, after V lost 2 bases and J lost 0 bases. Looked up from germline, CDR1 is LNHNV and CDR2 is YYDKDF (reference sequence). The CDR3 spans 18 residues.

The rearrangement links TRBV5-1 to TRBJ1-1; TRBD1 aligns across 9 bases. Germline assignment: CDR1 SGHRS and CDR2 YFSETQ. V shed 4 bases, J shed 5 bases, and the junction held 9 bases outside the gene matches. The CDR3 loop spans 15 amino acids. The CDR3 DNA reads as TGCGCCAGCAGCACTACGCCGGGACAGGGAACTGAAGCTTTCTTT. It is translated as CASSTTPGQGTEAFF.

This clonotype was picked up many times. The chain combines TRBV27 with TRBJ1-1; D not resolved. The germline V and J ends were trimmed by 7 bases and 1 base, with 10 bases remaining between them. CDR1 is MNHEY and CDR2 is SMNVEV in the germline V gene (reference sequence). The CDR3 has 13 amino acids. The CDR3 loop reads CASTDPGNTEAFF. DNA for the CDR3: TGTGCCAGCACGGACCCAGGGAACACTGAAGCTTTCTTT.